Listed below are T cell receptor beta chains from one sample, sequenced in a study of cytomegalovirus exposure and HLA in healthy donors. Sequencing was performed with immunoSEQ multiplex PCR; in TCRdb, only in-frame clones are kept and a portion is missing. The repertoire holds about 110,000 clones, about 87% seen once, with 1.5% to 2% in the top ten. Sequencing was performed on PBMCs. All receptors come from a woman aged 18-29 years in good health and CMV-seropositive. The CDR3 runs from the conserved cysteine through the conserved F or W. The D gene is left open where the match is weak. Not all rows give a size; the values are once, few, many and, for expanded clones, a class.

size	V	D	J	DNA	CDR3
.	TRBV7-9	.	TRBJ1-4	TGTGCCAGCAGCTCAGGGTTGGTCAATGAAAAACTGTTTTTT	CASSSGLVNEKLFF
.	TRBV19	TRBD1	TRBJ1-1	TGTGCCAGCCAATCGCGGGGACAGGAGAACACTGAAGCTTTCTTT	CASQSRGQENTEAFF
.	TRBV6-5	.	TRBJ1-1	TGTGCCAGCAGACCTGGGCTCGGGAACACTGAAGCTTTCTTT	CASRPGLGNTEAFF
.	TRBV7-9	TRBD1	TRBJ1-1	TGTGCCAGCAGCGAGAGGGACAGGGGGGTCACCAGTGAAGCTTTCTTT	CASSERDRGVTSEAFF
.	TRBV5-6	.	TRBJ1-5	TGTGCCAGCAGCTTTGGCGATCGACTCAATCAGCCCCAGCATTTT	CASSFGDRLNQPQHF
once	TRBV19	TRBD1	TRBJ1-4	TGTTCACAAGGTTCAGTCCGAGGACAGGGGGTCAGGCATGAAAAACTGTTTTTT	CSQGSVRGQGVRHEKLFF
.	TRBV28	.	TRBJ2-3	TGTGCCAGCAGCGTTCCGGGGGGCACAGATACGCAGTATTTT	CASSVPGGTDTQYF
.	TRBV9	.	TRBJ2-5	TGTGCCAGCAGCAAAACAGGGACCGGGACCCAGTACTTC	CASSKTGTGTQYF
.	TRBV16	TRBD1	TRBJ1-1	TGTGCCAGCAGCCAACCGGACAGGGGAAACACTGAAGCTTTCTTT	CASSQPDRGNTEAFF
.	TRBV28	.	TRBJ2-5	TGTGCCAGCACACGGACAGTACACCAAGAGACCCAGTACTTC	CASTRTVHQETQYF